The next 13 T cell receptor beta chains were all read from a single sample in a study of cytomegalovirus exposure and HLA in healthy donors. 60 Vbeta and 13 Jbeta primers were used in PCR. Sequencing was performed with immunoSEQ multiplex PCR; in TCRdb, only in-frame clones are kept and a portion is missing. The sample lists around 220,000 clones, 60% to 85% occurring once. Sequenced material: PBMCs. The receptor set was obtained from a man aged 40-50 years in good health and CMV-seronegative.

Here the CDR3 reads CASSSATGAGNTIYF. CDR3 sequence (DNA): TGTGCCAGCAGCTCCGCGACAGGTGCTGGAAACACCATATATTTT. The V and J genes are TRBV5-6 and TRBJ1-3, with D possibly TRBD1 on 6 matching bases. There are 15 residues in the CDR3. Between the trimmed V and J ends, which lost 3 bases and 2 bases, there was a span of 12 bases. Germline V gene sequence: CDR1 SGHDT, CDR2 YYEEEE.

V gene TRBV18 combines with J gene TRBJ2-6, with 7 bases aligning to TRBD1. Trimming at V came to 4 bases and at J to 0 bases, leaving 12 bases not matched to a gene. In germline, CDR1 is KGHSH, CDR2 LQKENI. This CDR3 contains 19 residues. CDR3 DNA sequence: TGTGCCAGCTCACTCTTCTCCGGGACAGTTTACTCTGGGGCCAACGTCCTGACTTTC. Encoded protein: CASSLFSGTVYSGANVLTF.

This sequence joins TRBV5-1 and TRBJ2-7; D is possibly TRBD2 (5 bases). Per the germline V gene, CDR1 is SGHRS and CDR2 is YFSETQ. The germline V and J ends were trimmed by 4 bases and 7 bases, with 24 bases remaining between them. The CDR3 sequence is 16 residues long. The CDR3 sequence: CASSLNPMGSSGEQYF. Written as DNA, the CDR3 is TGCGCCAGCAGCCTCAATCCGATGGGGTCTTCGGGGGAGCAGTACTTC.

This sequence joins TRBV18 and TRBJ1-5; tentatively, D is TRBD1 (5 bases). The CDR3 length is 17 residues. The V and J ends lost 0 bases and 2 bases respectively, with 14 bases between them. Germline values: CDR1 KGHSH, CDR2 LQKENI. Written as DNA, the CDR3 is TGTGCCAGCTCACCACCGGGGAGGGGAGGGGGCAATCAGCCCCAGCATTTT. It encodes CASSPPGRGGGNQPQHF.

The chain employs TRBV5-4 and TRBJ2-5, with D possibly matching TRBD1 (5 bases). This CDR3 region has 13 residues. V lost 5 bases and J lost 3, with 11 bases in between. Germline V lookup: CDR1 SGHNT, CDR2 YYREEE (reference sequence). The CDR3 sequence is CASREQVEETQYF. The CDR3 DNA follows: TGTGCCAGCAGGGAACAGGTAGAAGAGACCCAGTACTTC.

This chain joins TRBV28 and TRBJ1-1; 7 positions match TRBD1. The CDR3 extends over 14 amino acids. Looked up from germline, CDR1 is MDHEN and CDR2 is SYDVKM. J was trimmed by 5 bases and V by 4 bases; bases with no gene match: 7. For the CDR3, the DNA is TGTGCCAGCAGTTACCGACAGGGCCGGACTGAAGCTTTCTTT. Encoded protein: CASSYRQGRTEAFF.

CDR3 region: CASSEAGGRNEQFF. The CDR3 bases are TGTGCCAGCAGTGAAGCGGGAGGGAGGAATGAGCAGTTCTTC. This chain joins TRBV2 and TRBJ2-1; 7 nucleotides match TRBD2. The J segment lost 7 bases and the V segment lost 0 bases, leaving 3 bases of the junction unmatched. The CDR3 is made up of 14 amino acids. Germline lookup yields CDR1 SNHLY and CDR2 FYNNEI. Complete variable domain (other parts from reference TRBV2 and TRBJ2-1): EPEVTQTPSHQVTQMGQEVILRCVPISNHLYFYWYRQILGQKVEFLVSFYNNEISEKSEIFDDQFSVERPDGSNFTLKIRSTKLEDSAMYFCASSEAGGRNEQFFGPGTRLTVL.

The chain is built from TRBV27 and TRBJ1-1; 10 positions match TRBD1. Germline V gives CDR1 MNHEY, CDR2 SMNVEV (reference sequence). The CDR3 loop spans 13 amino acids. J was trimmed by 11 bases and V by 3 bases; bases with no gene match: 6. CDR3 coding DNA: TGTGCCAGCAGTTTTCGACAGGGGGCGAAGGCTTTCTTT. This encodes CASSFRQGAKAFF.

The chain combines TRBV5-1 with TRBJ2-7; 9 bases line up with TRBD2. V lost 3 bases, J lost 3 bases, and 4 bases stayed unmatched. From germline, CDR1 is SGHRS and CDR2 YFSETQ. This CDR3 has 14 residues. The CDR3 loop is CASSSGTSFYEQYF. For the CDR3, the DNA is TGCGCCAGCAGCTCCGGGACTAGCTTCTACGAGCAGTACTTC.

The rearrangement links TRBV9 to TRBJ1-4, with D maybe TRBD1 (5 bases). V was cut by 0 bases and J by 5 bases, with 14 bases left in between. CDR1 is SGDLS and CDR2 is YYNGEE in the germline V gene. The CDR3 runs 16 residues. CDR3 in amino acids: CASSVDGGFVNEKLFF. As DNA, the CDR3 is TGTGCCAGCAGCGTAGACGGGGGGTTCGTGAATGAAAAACTGTTTTTT. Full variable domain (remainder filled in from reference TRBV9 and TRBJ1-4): DSGVTQTPKHLITATGQRVTLRCSPRSGDLSVYWYQQSLDQGLQFLIQYYNGEERAKGNILERFSAQQFPDLHSELNLSSLELGDSALYFCASSVDGGFVNEKLFFGSGTQLSVL.

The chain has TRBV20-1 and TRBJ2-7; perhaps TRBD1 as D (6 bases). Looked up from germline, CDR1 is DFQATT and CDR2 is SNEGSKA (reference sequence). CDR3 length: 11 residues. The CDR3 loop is CGQKAGSEQYF. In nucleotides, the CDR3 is TGCGGACAGAAAGCAGGCAGCGAGCAGTACTTC.

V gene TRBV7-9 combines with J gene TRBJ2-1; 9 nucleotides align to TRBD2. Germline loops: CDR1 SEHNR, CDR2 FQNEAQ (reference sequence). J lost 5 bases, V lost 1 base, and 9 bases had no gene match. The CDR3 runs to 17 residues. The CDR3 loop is CASSLGPGLATHNEQFF. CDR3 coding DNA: TGTGCCAGCAGCTTAGGGCCGGGACTAGCAACCCACAATGAGCAGTTCTTC.

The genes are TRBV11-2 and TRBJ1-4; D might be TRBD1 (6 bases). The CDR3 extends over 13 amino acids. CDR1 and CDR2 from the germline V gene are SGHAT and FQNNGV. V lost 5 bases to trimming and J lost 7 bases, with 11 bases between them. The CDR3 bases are TGTGCCAGCAGCAGAACAGGGCTTGAAAAACTGTTTTTT. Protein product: CASSRTGLEKLFF. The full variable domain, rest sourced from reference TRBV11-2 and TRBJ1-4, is EAGVAQSPRYKIIEKRQSVAFWCNPISGHATLYWYQQILGQGPKLLIQFQNNGVVDDSQLPKDRFSAERLKGVDSTLKIQPAKLEDSAVYLCASSRTGLEKLFFGSGTQLSVL.